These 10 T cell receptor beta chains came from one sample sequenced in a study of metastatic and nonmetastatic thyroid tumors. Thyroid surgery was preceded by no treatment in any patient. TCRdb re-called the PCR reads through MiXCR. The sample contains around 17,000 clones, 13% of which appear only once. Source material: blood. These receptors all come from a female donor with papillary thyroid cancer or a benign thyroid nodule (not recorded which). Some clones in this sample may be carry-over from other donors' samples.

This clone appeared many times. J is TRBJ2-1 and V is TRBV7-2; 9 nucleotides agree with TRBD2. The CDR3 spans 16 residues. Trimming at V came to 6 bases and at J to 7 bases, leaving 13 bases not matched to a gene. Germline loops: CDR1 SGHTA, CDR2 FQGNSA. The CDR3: CASRPGGSLAGNEQFF. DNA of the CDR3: TGTGCCAGCAGACCCGGGGGCAGTCTAGCGGGGAATGAGCAGTTCTTC.

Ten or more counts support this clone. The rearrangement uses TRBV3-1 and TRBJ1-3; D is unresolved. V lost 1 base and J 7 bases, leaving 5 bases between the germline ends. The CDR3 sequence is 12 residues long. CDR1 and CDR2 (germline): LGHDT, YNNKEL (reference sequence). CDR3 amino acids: CASSQGVNTIYF. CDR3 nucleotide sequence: TGTGCCAGCAGCCAAGGGGTCAACACCATATATTTT.

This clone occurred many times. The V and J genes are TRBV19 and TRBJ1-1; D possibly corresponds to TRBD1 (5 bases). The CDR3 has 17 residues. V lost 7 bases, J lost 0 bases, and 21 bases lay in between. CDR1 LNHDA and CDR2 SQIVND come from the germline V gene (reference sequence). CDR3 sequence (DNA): TGTGCCAGTATTCCCGGACGGGGAGAAGGGGTGAACACTGAAGCTTTCTTT. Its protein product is CASIPGRGEGVNTEAFF.

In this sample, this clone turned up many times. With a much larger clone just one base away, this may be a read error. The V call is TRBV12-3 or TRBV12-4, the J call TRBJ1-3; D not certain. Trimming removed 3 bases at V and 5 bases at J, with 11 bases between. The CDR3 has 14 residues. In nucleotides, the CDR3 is TGTGCCAGCAGTTTTAGGTGCAGGCGAAACACCATATATTTT. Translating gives CASSFRCRRNTIYF.

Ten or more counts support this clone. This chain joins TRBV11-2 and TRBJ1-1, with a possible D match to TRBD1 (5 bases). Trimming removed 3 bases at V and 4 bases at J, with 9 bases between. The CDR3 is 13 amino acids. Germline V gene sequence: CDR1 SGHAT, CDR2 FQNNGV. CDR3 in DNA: TGTGCCAGCAGCTTGATGGGGACCACTGAAGCTTTCTTT. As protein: CASSLMGTTEAFF.

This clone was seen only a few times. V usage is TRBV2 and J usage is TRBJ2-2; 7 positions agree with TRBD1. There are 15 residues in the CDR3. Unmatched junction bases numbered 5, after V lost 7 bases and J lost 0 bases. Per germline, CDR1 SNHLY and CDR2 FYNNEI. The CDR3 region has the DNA TGTGCCAGCAAGGGGGCATCGGCGAACACCGGGGAGCTGTTTTTT. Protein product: CASKGASANTGELFF.

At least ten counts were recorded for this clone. CDR3 region: CASSPGTDGASQYF. As DNA, the CDR3 is TGTGCCAGTAGCCCAGGGACTGACGGTGCGTCCCAGTACTTC. The rearrangement links TRBV19 to TRBJ2-5; perhaps TRBD2 as D (6 bases). V lost 6 bases to trimming and J lost 9 bases, with 20 bases between them. This CDR3 is 14 amino acids long. The germline V gene encodes CDR1 LNHDA and CDR2 SQIVND (reference sequence).

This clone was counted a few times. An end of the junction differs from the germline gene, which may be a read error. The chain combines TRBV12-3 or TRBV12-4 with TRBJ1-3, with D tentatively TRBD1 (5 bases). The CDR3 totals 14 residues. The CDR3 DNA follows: TGTGCCAGCAGTTTTAGGGGCAGTCGAAACACTATATATTTT. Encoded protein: CASSFRGSRNTIYF.

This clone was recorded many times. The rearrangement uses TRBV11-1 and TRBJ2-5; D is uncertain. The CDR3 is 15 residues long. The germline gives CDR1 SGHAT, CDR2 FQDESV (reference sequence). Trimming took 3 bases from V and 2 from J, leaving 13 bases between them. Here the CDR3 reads CASSFFADPQETQYF. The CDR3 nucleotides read TGTGCCAGCAGCTTTTTTGCGGACCCTCAAGAGACCCAGTACTTC.

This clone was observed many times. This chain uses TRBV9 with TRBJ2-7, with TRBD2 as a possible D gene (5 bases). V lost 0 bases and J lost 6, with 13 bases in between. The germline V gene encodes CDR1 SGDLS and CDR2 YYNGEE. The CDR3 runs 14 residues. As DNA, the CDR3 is TGTGCCAGCAGCGTAGGAACGGGATGGGGCGAGCAGTACTTC. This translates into CASSVGTGWGEQYF.